This T cell receptor beta chain was identified in a study of cytomegalovirus exposure and HLA in healthy donors. The CDR3 runs to 16 residues. V shed 0 bases, J shed 2 bases, and the junction held 5 bases outside the gene matches. CDR1 and CDR2 (germline): MNHNY, SVGAGI (reference sequence). The PCR employed 60 Vbeta primers together with 13 Jbeta primers. Repertoires were generated with immunoSEQ multiplex PCR, while TCRdb's copy carries only in-frame clones and drops some. The sample yields some 29,000 clones, 44% seen once. Each donor was nominally healthy when sampled (though unrecorded immune exposures were likely).

This chain uses TRBV6-6 with TRBJ2-3; 7 bases line up with TRBD1. Sequencing was done on a sample of PBMCs. The sequence was obtained from a woman aged 50 to 60 in good health and CMV-seronegative. This chain's CDR3 is CASSYSTGSSTDTQYF. As DNA, the CDR3 is TGTGCCAGCAGTTACTCGACAGGGTCCTCCACAGATACGCAGTATTTT.